These T cell receptor beta chains were read from a single sample in a study of blood T cell repertoires in COVID-19. Clones were read by immunoSEQ multiplex PCR, and TCRdb kept only the in-frame ones, dropping some. The profile shows 360,000 or so clones, roughly 87% of them singletons. Material for sequencing was PBMCs or T cells enriched from blood (not recorded which). These receptors were collected from a woman aged 30 to 39 who had recovered from COVID-19. Both conserved end residues are part of each CDR3. D genes are given only for firm matches. Clone size, where shown, is once, few, many, or a class for clones that have expanded.

TRBJ1-2	NA	NA	TRBV9	CASSVGEGIVGYTF	TGTGCCAGCAGCGTAGGGGAGGGGATTGTCGGCTACACCTTC
TRBJ2-3	TRBD2	NA	TRBV6-4	CASSATSGGAGTDTQYF	TGTGCCAGCAGTGCTACTAGCGGGGGGGCCGGCACAGATACGCAGTATTTT
TRBJ2-1	TRBD2	NA	TRBV10-3	CAISESKREGLDEQFF	TGTGCCATCAGTGAGTCGAAGCGGGAGGGCCTCGATGAGCAGTTCTTC
TRBJ2-5	NA	NA	TRBV5-4	CASRMDYVKETQYF	TGTGCCAGCAGGATGGACTACGTTAAAGAGACCCAGTACTTC
TRBJ2-1	NA	NA	TRBV11-2	CASSLDRGRSYNEQFF	TGTGCCAGCAGCTTAGATCGCGGCCGATCCTACAATGAGCAGTTCTTC
TRBJ1-5	NA	once	TRBV12-5	CASAQWGDNQPQHF	TGTGCTAGTGCCCAGTGGGGGGACAATCAGCCCCAGCATTTT
TRBJ2-5	NA	NA	TRBV19	CASGGQPLSETQYF	TGTGCCAGTGGCGGACAGCCCCTTTCGGAGACCCAGTACTTC
TRBJ2-7	NA	NA	TRBV11-2	CASSLENYLYEQYF	TGTGCCAGCAGCTTAGAGAACTACCTCTACGAGCAGTACTTC
TRBJ2-7	NA	NA	TRBV19	CASSIHSGLGEQYF	TGTGCCAGTAGTATTCATTCAGGGCTCGGCGAGCAGTACTTC
TRBJ2-1	TRBD1	NA	TRBV6-5	CASTDRVKNNEQFF	TGTGCCAGCACCGACAGGGTAAAGAACAATGAGCAGTTCTTC
TRBJ1-1	NA	NA	TRBV5-1	CASSPVGGAEAFF	TGCGCCAGCAGTCCCGTGGGGGGTGCTGAAGCTTTCTTT
TRBJ2-2	NA	NA	TRBV6-5	CASRWKGWTGELFF	TGTGCCAGCAGGTGGAAGGGGTGGACCGGGGAGCTGTTTTTT
TRBJ1-2	NA	NA	TRBV7-2	CASSPWTDSYGYTF	TGTGCCAGCAGCCCGTGGACAGACTCGTATGGCTACACCTTC
TRBJ2-1	NA	NA	TRBV9	CASSVVFRALPNEQFF	TGTGCCAGCAGCGTAGTATTCAGGGCCCTCCCTAATGAGCAGTTCTTC
TRBJ1-4	NA	NA	TRBV10-2	CASSGQGNEKLFF	TGCGCCAGCAGTGGTCAGGGTAACGAAAAACTGTTTTTT
TRBJ2-3	TRBD1	NA	TRBV5-1	CASSSSGGFGTDTQYF	TGCGCCAGCAGCTCATCAGGGGGCTTTGGGACAGATACGCAGTATTTT
TRBJ2-1	TRBD2	NA	TRBV9	CASSVGRGSLNEQFF	TGTGCCAGCAGCGTAGGGCGCGGGAGTTTAAATGAGCAGTTCTTC
TRBJ2-1	NA	NA	TRBV27	CASSYSSGSLSYNEQFF	TGTGCCAGCAGTTACTCAAGCGGAAGCCTCTCCTACAATGAGCAGTTCTTC
TRBJ1-5	NA	NA	TRBV27	CASSFGQSNQPQHF	TGTGCCAGCAGTTTTGGACAGAGCAATCAGCCCCAGCATTTT
TRBJ2-7	NA	NA	TRBV28	CASSTRAGSSYEQYF	TGTGCCAGCAGCACGCGGGCGGGGAGCTCCTACGAGCAGTACTTC
TRBJ2-3	TRBD1	NA	TRBV5-5	CASSPRTGRDADTQYF	TGTGCCAGCAGCCCTCGGACAGGGAGAGACGCAGATACGCAGTATTTT
TRBJ1-5	NA	NA	TRBV6-1	CASSGVTVYSNQPQHF	TGTGCCAGCAGTGGGGTAACAGTTTATAGCAATCAGCCCCAGCATTTT
TRBJ2-3	NA	NA	TRBV9	CASSVEAAYTDTQYF	TGTGCCAGCAGCGTAGAGGCGGCCTACACAGATACGCAGTATTTT